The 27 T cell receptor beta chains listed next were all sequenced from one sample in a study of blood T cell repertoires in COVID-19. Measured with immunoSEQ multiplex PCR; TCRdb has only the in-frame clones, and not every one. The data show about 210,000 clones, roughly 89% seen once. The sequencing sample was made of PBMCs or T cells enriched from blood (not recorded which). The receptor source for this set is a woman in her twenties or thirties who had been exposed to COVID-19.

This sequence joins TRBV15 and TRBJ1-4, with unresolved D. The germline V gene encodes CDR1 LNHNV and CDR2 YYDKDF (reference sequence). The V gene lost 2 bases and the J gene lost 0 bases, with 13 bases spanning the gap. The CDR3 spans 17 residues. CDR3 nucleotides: TGTGCCACCAGCAGAAACCCGAAGCTTTCAACTAATGAAAAACTGTTTTTT. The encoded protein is CATSRNPKLSTNEKLFF.

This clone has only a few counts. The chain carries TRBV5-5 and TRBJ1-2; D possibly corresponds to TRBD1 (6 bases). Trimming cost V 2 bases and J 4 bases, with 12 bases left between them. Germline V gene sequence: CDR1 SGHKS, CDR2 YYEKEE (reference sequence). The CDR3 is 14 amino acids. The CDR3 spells CASSFLTGSYGYTF. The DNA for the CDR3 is TGTGCCAGCAGCTTCCTGACAGGTTCCTATGGCTACACCTTC.

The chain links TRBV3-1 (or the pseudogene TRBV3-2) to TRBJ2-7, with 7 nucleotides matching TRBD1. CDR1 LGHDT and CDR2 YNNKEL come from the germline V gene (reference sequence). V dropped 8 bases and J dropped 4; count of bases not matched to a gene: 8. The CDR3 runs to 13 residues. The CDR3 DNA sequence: TGTGCCAGCTCCCTTGACAGGGAGTACGAGCAGTACTTC. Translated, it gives CASSLDREYEQYF.

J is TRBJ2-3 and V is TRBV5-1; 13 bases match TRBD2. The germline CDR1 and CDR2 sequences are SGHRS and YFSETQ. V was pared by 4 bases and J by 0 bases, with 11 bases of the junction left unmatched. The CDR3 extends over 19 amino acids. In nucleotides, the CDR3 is TGCGCCAGCAGCCCCCGCGGGACTAGCGGGGCGACTAGCACAGATACGCAGTATTTT. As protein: CASSPRGTSGATSTDTQYF.

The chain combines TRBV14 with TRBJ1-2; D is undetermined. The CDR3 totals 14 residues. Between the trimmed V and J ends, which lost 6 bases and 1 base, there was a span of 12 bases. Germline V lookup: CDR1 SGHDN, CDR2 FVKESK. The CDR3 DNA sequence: TGTGCCAGCAGTCCTCGGAGGAGTAACTATGGCTACACCTTC. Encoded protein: CASSPRRSNYGYTF.

The CDR3 DNA reads as TGTGCCAGCAGCTCGGTACGACTTGTAGAGACCCAGTACTTC. This translates into CASSSVRLVETQYF. This sequence joins TRBV5-8 and TRBJ2-5; D unresolved. Germline CDR1 is SGHTS and CDR2 is YDEGEE. This CDR3 spans 14 amino acids. V lost 3 bases to trimming and J lost 4 bases, with 13 bases between them.

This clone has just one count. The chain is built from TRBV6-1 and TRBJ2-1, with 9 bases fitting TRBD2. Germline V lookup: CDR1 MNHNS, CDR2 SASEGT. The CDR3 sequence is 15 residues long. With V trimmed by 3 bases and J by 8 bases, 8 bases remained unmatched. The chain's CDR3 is CASSENSGGFYEQFF. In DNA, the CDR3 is TGTGCCAGCAGTGAGAATAGCGGGGGTTTTTATGAGCAGTTCTTC.

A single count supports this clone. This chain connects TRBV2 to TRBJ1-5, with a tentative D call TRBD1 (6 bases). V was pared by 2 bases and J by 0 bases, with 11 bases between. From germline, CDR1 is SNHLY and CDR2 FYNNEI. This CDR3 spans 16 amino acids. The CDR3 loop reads CASSEFRGYSNQPQHF. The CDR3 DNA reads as TGTGCCAGCAGTGAATTCAGGGGTTATAGCAATCAGCCCCAGCATTTT.

CDR3 region: CASSLEVLAGRGETQYF. The CDR3 nucleotides read TGCGCCAGCAGCTTGGAGGTCCTAGCGGGGAGGGGAGAGACCCAGTACTTC. The J gene is TRBJ2-5, the V gene TRBV5-1; 9 positions match TRBD2. Per the germline V gene, CDR1 is SGHRS and CDR2 is YFSETQ. The CDR3 is 17 amino acids. With 0 bases clipped from V and 4 bases from J, the junction kept 10 bases outside the gene matches.

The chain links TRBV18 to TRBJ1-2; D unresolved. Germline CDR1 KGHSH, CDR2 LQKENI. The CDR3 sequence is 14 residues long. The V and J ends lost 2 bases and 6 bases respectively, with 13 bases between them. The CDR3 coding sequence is TGTGCCAGCTCACCAGCTGCCGGGTCGGATGGCTACACCTTC. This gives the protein CASSPAAGSDGYTF.

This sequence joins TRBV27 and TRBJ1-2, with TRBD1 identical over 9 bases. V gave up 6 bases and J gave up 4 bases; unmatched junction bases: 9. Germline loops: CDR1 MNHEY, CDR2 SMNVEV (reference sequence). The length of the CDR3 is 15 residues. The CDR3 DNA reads TGTGCCAGCAGAGCAGGGGACAGGGTTTCCTATGGCTACACCTTC. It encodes CASRAGDRVSYGYTF.

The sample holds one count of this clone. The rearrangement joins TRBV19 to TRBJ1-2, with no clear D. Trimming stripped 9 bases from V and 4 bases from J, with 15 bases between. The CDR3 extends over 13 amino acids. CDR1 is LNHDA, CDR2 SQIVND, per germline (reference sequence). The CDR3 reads CARILGRGYGYTF. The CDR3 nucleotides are TGTGCCAGGATCCTCGGCAGAGGCTATGGCTACACCTTC.

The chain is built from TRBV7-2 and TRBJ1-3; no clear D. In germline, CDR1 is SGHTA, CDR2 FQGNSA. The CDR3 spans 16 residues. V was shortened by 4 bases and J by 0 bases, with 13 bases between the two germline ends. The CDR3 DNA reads TGTGCCAGCAGCTCCCGCATTACTACCTCTGGAAACACCATATATTTT. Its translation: CASSSRITTSGNTIYF. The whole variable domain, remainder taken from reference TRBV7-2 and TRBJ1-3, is GAGVSQSPSNKVTEKGKDVELRCDPISGHTALYWYRQSLGQGLEFLIYFQGNSAPDKSGLPSDRFSAERTGGSVSTLTIQRTQQEDSAVYLCASSSRITTSGNTIYFGEGSWLTVV.

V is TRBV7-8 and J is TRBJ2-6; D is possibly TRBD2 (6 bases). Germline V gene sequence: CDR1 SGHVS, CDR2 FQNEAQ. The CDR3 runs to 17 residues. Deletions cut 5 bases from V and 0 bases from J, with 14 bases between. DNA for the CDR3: TGTGCCAGCAGCATAAGGACGGACTACTCTGGGGCCAACGTCCTGACTTTC. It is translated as CASSIRTDYSGANVLTF.

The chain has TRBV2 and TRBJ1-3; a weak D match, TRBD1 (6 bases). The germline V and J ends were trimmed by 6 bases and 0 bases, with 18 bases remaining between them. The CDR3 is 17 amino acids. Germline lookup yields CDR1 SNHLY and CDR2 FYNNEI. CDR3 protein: CASSPELTGHSGNTIYF. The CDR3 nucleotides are TGTGCCAGCAGCCCCGAATTGACAGGACACTCTGGAAACACCATATATTTT.

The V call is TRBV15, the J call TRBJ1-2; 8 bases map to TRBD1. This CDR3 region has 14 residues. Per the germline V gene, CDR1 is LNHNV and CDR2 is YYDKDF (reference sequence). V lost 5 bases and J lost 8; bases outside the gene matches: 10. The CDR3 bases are TGTGCCACCAGCGGAAGGATGACAGGGGTCGGCTACACCTTC. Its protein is CATSGRMTGVGYTF.

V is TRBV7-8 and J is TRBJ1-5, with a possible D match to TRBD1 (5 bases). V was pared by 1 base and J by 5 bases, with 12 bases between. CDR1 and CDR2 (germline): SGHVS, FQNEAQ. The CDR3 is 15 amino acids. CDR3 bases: TGTGCCAGCAGCTTAGATGGTGGGGGGTATCAGCCCCAGCATTTT. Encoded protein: CASSLDGGGYQPQHF.

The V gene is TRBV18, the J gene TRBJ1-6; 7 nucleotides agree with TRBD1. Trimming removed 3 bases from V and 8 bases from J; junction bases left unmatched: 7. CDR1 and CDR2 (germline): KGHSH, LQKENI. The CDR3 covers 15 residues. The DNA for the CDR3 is TGTGCCAGCTCACCTGACAGGGTAGATTATTCACCCCTCCACTTT. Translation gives CASSPDRVDYSPLHF.

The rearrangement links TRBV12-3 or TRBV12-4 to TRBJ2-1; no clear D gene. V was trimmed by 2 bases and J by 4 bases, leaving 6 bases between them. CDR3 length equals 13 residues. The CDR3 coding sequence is TGTGCCAGCAGTTTAAACGGGTACAATGAGCAGTTCTTC. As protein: CASSLNGYNEQFF.

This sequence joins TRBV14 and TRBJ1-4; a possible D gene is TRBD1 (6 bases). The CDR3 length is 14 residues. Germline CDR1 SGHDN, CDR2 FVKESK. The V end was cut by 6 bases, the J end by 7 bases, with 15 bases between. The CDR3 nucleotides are TGTGCCAGCAGTGAGGCCAGGGGAAGTGAAAAACTGTTTTTT. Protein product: CASSEARGSEKLFF.

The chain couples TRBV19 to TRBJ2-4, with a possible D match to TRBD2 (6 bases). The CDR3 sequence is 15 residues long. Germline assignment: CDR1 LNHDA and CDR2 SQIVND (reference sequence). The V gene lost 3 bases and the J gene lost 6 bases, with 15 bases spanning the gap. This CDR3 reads CASSINGGSGNIQYF. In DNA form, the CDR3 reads TGTGCCAGTAGTATCAATGGGGGGAGCGGAAACATTCAGTACTTC. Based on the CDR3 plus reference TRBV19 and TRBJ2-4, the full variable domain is DGGITQSPKYLFRKEGQNVTLSCEQNLNHDAMYWYRQDPGQGLRLIYYSQIVNDFQKGDIAEGYSVSREKKESFPLTVTSAQKNPTAFYLCASSINGGSGNIQYFGAGTRLSVL.

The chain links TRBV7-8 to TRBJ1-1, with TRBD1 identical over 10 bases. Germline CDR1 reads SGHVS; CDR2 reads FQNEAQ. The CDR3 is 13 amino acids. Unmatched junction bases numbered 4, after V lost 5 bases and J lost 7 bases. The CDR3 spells CASSRDRGLEAFF. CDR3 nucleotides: TGTGCCAGCAGCCGGGACAGGGGACTTGAAGCTTTCTTT.

The CDR3 region has the DNA TGTGCCAGCAGCTTGTCTTGGACTAGCCTCAATGAGCAGTTCTTC. It specifies CASSLSWTSLNEQFF. V is TRBV5-6 and J is TRBJ2-1; TRBD2 matches 8 bases. CDR1 and CDR2 from the germline V gene are SGHDT and YYEEEE. This CDR3 contains 15 residues. Germline trimming cut 1 base from V and 6 bases from J; bases unmatched to any gene: 6.

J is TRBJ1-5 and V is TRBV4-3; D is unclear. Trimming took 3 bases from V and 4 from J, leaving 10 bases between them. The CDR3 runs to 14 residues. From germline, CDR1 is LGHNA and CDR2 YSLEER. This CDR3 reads CASSHSVRNQPQHF. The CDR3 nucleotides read TGCGCCAGCAGCCATTCAGTGAGGAATCAGCCCCAGCATTTT.

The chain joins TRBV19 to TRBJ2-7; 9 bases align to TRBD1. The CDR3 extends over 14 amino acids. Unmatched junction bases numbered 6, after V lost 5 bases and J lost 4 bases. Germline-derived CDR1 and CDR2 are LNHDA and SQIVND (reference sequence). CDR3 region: CASSLTGGQYEQYF. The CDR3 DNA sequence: TGTGCCAGTAGTCTCACAGGGGGCCAGTACGAGCAGTACTTC.

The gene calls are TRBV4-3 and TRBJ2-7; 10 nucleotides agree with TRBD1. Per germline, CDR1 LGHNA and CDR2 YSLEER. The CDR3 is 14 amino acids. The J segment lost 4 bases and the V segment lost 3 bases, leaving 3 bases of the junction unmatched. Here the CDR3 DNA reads TGCGCCAGCAGCCAGGGACAGGGGACGTACGAGCAGTACTTC. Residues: CASSQGQGTYEQYF.

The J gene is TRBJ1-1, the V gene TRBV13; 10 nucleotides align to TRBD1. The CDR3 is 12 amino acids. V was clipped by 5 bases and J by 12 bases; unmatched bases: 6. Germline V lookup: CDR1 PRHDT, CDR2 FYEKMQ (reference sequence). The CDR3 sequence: CASSVGTGEPFF. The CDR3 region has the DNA TGTGCCAGCAGCGTCGGGACAGGGGAACCTTTCTTT.